The clone carrying this TCR beta chain was picked up many times. Its antigen is not identified. Repertoires were generated with immunoSEQ multiplex PCR, while TCRdb's copy carries only in-frame clones and drops some. In the table there are 55,000 to 75,000 clones, 75% to 90% of which are singletons. The V and J ends lost 4 bases and 7 bases, in that order; junction bases with no gene match: 5. Germline loops: CDR1 SGHDN, CDR2 FVKESK. CDR3 length: 13 amino acids. The data are from a study of OX40 agonist ivuxolimab in advanced cancers. Study outcomes and limitations: Low normalized T-cell clonal expansion was additionally recorded for some nonresponders.

This specimen consisted of CD4+ or CD8+ T cells sorted from blood, obtained in a trial of the OX40 agonist ivuxolimab. V gene TRBV14 combines with J gene TRBJ1-1, with TRBD1 matching over 8 bases. The receptor comes from an adult with an advanced solid tumor such as melanoma, head and neck, liver or kidney cancer. As DNA, the CDR3 is TGTGCCAGCAGCCCAGGGGGCTGGGGTGAAGCTTTCTTT. This gives the protein CASSPGGWGEAFF. The full variable domain, its missing parts supplied by reference TRBV14 and TRBJ1-1, is EAGVTQFPSHSVIEKGQTVTLRCDPISGHDNLYWYRRVMGKEIKFLLHFVKESKQDESGMPNNRFLAERTGGTYSTLKVQPAELEDSGVYFCASSPGGWGEAFFGQGTRLTVV.